These 8 T cell receptor beta chains share one sample of origin, sequenced in a study of blood T cell repertoires in COVID-19. Libraries were prepared by immunoSEQ multiplex PCR; TCRdb keeps only in-frame clonotypes and omits some of them. The repertoire holds about 150,000 clones, approximately 80% seen once, with 30% to 45% in the top ten. The sequenced material came from peripheral blood. The receptor set was obtained from a human donor in a cohort sampled during active COVID-19.

This chain joins TRBV4-2 and TRBJ1-1, with D uncertain. In germline, CDR1 is LGHNA, CDR2 YNFKEQ. There are 15 residues in the CDR3. V shed 1 base and J shed 0 bases, with 9 bases lying between them. This CDR3 is CASSQGGLLNTEAFF. DNA of the CDR3: TGTGCCAGCAGCCAAGGAGGGCTACTGAACACTGAAGCTTTCTTT.

The V call is TRBV28, the J call TRBJ1-2, with TRBD1 identical over 10 bases. CDR3 length: 15 residues. With V trimmed by 4 bases and J by 1 base, 3 bases remained unmatched. Per germline, CDR1 MDHEN and CDR2 SYDVKM. The CDR3 loop reads CASSSRTGGNYGYTF. The CDR3 DNA reads as TGTGCCAGCAGTTCTCGGACAGGGGGTAACTATGGCTACACCTTC.

This chain connects TRBV4-3 to TRBJ1-2; 7 positions match TRBD1. Germline-derived CDR1 and CDR2 are LGHNA and YSLEER. The CDR3 is 14 amino acids. After removal of 2 bases from V and 7 bases from J, the junction contained 7 bases not matched to a gene. This chain's CDR3 is CASSQLDRDAGYTF. CDR3 DNA sequence: TGCGCCAGCAGCCAACTTGACAGGGATGCTGGCTACACCTTC.

This chain uses TRBV25-1 with TRBJ1-4; no clear D. This CDR3 contains 17 residues. The V and J ends lost 4 bases and 7 bases respectively, with 22 bases between them. Germline V gives CDR1 MGHDK, CDR2 SYGVNS. CDR3 sequence reads: CASSGSLRSGLSEKLFF. The CDR3, as DNA: TGTGCCAGCAGTGGCTCCTTGAGGTCGGGGTTGAGTGAAAAACTGTTTTTT.

The rearrangement joins TRBV2 to TRBJ1-2, with 8 positions matching TRBD1. Germline CDR1 and CDR2: SNHLY and FYNNEI. Unmatched junction bases numbered 0, after V lost 4 bases and J lost 2 bases. The CDR3 loop spans 13 amino acids. The CDR3 loop is CASSGTGNYGYTF. The CDR3 nucleotides are TGTGCCAGCAGTGGGACAGGGAACTATGGCTACACCTTC.

This clone has a single count. The V gene is TRBV7-9, the J gene TRBJ1-1; D gene ambiguous. With 5 bases removed from V and 1 base from J, the gap between germline ends came to 8 bases. The CDR3 sequence is 13 residues long. The germline CDR1 and CDR2 sequences are SEHNR and FQNEAQ (reference sequence). CDR3 nucleotide sequence: TGTGCCAGCAGCCCTAATAAGAACACTGAAGCTTTCTTT. Protein product: CASSPNKNTEAFF.

The J gene is TRBJ1-1, the V gene TRBV5-1, with D unclear. Per the germline V gene, CDR1 is SGHRS and CDR2 is YFSETQ. With 3 bases removed from V and 0 bases from J, the gap between germline ends came to 9 bases. The CDR3 has 14 amino acids. The CDR3 DNA reads as TGCGCCAGCAGCTCCAACACCCTGAACACTGAAGCTTTCTTT. Its translation is CASSSNTLNTEAFF.

V gene TRBV9 combines with J gene TRBJ1-1, with TRBD1 matching over 7 bases. The CDR3 totals 13 residues. Per the germline V gene, CDR1 is SGDLS and CDR2 is YYNGEE. Trimming cost V 4 bases and J 3 bases; bases outside gene matches: 3. The CDR3 loop is CASSQDRDTEAFF. The CDR3 DNA follows: TGTGCCAGCAGCCAAGACAGGGACACTGAAGCTTTCTTT.